These T cell receptor beta chains were read from a single sample in a study of PD-L1 blockade in urothelial cancer. The assay was immunoSEQ multiplex PCR, and TCRdb's table has in-frame clones only and misses some. The sample gives around 45,000 clones, 65% to 85% of which show up once; 15% to 20% is in the top ten. Sequencing was performed on PBMCs, taken around atezolizumab (anti-PD-L1) treatment. The origin of the receptors is a man aged 60 to 69 with urothelial cancer. The CDR3 runs from the conserved cysteine through the conserved F or W.

>TRBV9|TRBJ2-1
CASSVQGLDEQFF
>TRBV28|TRBJ1-1
CASSLPGQLNTEAFF
>TRBV7-2|TRBJ1-5
CASSLARDNQPQHF
>TRBV7-6|TRBJ2-3
CASSLSGLAGDTDTQYF
>TRBV27|TRBJ1-4
CASSFGGLSEKLFF
>TRBV5-1|TRBJ1-1
CASSTGSDRTEAFF
>TRBV29-1|TRBJ2-3
CSVDLDTQYF
>TRBV2|TRBJ2-7
CASAGTGDYEQYF
>TRBV6-1|TRBJ2-7
CASSGGTGSSEQYF
>TRBV28|TRBJ2-7
CASKDRNLYEQYF
>TRBV5-5|TRBJ1-5
CASRPDSFGNQPQHF
>TRBV5-1|TRBJ2-7
CASSLGQGGSYEQYF
>TRBV28|TRBJ2-2
CASSFRLAGTGELFF
>TRBV19|TRBJ1-3
CATPAGSHSGNTIYF
>TRBV6-6|TRBJ2-5
CASSLKGYYQYF
>TRBV18|TRBJ2-2
CASSPTGIFTGELFF
>TRBV28|TRBJ1-5
CASREYSNQPQHF
>TRBV2|TRBJ2-2
CASGTGRDTGELFF
>TRBV5-1|TRBJ2-2
CASSLGDITGELFF
>TRBV20-1|TRBJ2-3
CSASFTDTQYF
>TRBV5-1|TRBJ2-5
CASSPQRGGGASETQYF
>TRBV5-1|TRBJ2-2
CASSAGASGDTGELFF
>TRBV6-6|TRBJ2-7
CASSRRRGDEQYF
>TRBV14|TRBJ2-3
CASSTGDTQYF
>TRBV4-1|TRBJ2-1
CASSPNTGYYNEQFF
>TRBV7-9|TRBJ2-7
CASSLGINEADEQYF
>TRBV28|TRBJ2-3
CASSGSGTGTDTQYF
>TRBV29-1|TRBJ1-2
CSVLTGDYGYTF
>TRBV7-2|TRBJ1-6
CASSYMGQNSPLHF
>TRBV6-1|TRBJ1-1
CASSLQGMNTEAFF
>TRBV7-8|TRBJ2-2
CASSTPTVTSTGELFF
>TRBV2|TRBJ2-5
CASSPGLAGGQETQYF
>TRBV5-1|TRBJ1-1
CASRSGGNTEAFF
>TRBV27|TRBJ1-1
CASSFARGTEAFF
>TRBV7-8|TRBJ1-1
CASSLAEVRRTEAFF
>TRBV30|TRBJ2-1
CAWKVAGGVSYNEQFF
>TRBV10-1|TRBJ1-5
CASSEPEQGRNQPQHF
>TRBV15|TRBJ2-1
CATSRRTGYNEQFF
>TRBV2|TRBJ1-2
CASSEVLSVQAGNYGYTF
>TRBV10-3|TRBJ2-3
CAIRDSGRATDTQYF
>TRBV7-6|TRBJ1-1
CASSLRTGTGGTEAFF
>TRBV5-1|TRBJ1-4
CASSFRQGADNEKLFF
>TRBV28|TRBJ2-7
CASIPGDKAYEQYF
>TRBV7-6|TRBJ1-2
CASSSQETGRPPLLYDYTF
>TRBV19|TRBJ1-1
CASSNLQVEAFF
>TRBV27|TRBJ2-5
CASSPGMFGETQYF
>TRBV5-8|TRBJ2-3
CASSRTGPSDTQYF
>TRBV23-1|TRBJ1-2
CASSQSWVLRGYTF
>TRBV5-4|TRBJ2-2
CASSLASIRDTGELFF
>TRBV11-3|TRBJ1-6
CASSSGGTNSPLHF
>TRBV9|TRBJ1-1
CASGSGGNTEAFF
>TRBV2|TRBJ1-5
CASSPQDRGNQPQHF